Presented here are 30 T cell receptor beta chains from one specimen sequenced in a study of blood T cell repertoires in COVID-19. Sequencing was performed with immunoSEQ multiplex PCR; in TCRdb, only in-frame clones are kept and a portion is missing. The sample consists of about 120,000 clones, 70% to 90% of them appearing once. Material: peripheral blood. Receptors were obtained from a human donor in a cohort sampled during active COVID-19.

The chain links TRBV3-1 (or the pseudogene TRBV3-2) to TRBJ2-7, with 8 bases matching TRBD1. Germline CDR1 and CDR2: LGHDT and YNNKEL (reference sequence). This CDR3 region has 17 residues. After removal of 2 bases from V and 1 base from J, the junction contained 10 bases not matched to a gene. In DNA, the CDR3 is TGTGCCAGCAGCCAAACTGACAGGGGCCCTTTATCCTACGAGCAGTACTTC. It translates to CASSQTDRGPLSYEQYF.

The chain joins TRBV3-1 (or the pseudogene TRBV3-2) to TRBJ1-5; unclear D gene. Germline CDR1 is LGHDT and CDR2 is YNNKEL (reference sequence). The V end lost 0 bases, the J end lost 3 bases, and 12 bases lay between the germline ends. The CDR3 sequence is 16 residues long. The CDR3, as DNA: TGTGCCAGCAGCCAAGAAAGCGGGAGTTCCAATCAGCCCCAGCATTTT. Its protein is CASSQESGSSNQPQHF.

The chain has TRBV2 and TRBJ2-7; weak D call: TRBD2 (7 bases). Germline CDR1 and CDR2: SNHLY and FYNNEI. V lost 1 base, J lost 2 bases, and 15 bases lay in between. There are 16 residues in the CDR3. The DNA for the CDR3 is TGTGCCAGCAGTGAAGTCGTCGCGGGGGCCGCCTACGAGCAGTACTTC. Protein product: CASSEVVAGAAYEQYF.

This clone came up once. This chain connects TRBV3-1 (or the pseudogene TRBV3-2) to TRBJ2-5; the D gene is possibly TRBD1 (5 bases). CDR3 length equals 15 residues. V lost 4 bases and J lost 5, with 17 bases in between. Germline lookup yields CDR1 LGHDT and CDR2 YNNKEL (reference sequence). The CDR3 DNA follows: TGTGCCAGCAGCCGCAACTTCAGGGATGAGGAGACCCAGTACTTC. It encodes CASSRNFRDEETQYF.

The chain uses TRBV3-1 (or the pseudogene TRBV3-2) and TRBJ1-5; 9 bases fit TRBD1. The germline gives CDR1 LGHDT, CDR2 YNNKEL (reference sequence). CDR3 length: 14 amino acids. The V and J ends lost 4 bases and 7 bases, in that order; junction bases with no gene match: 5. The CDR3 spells CASSRGTGYQPQHF. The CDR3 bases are TGTGCCAGCAGCCGGGGGACAGGGTACCAGCCCCAGCATTTT.

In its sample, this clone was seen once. The CDR3 bases are TGCGCCAGCAGCCAAGGGACAGGGGGCCGTCAGCCCCAGCATTTT. Its protein product is CASSQGTGGRQPQHF. The chain links TRBV4-1 to TRBJ1-5; 11 positions match TRBD1. Germline CDR1 MGHRA, CDR2 YSYEKL. V was pared by 1 base and J by 6 bases, with 2 bases of the junction left unmatched. The CDR3 runs to 15 residues.

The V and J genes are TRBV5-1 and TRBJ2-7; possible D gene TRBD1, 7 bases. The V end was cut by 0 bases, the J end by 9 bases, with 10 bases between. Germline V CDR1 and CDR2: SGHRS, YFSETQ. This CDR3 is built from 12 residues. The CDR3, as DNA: TGCGCCAGCAGCTTGGCAGGGGGAGGGCAGTACTTC. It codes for CASSLAGGGQYF.

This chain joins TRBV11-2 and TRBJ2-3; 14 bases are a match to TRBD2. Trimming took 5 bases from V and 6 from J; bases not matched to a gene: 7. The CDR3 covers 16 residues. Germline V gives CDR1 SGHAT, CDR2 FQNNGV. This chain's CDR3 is CASSNGLAGGWDTQYF. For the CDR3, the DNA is TGTGCCAGCAGCAATGGACTAGCGGGGGGATGGGATACGCAGTATTTT.

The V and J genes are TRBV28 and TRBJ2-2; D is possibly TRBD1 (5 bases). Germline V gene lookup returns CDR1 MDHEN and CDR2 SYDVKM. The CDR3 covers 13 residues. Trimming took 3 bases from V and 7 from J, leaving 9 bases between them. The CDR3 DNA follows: TGTGCCAGCAGTTTCAGGGTTCACGGGGAGCTGTTTTTT. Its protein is CASSFRVHGELFF.

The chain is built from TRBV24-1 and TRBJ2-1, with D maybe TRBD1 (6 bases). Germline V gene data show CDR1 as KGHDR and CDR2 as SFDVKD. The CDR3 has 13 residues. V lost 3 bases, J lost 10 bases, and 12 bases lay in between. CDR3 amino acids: CATSDPQGREQFF. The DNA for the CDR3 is TGTGCCACCAGTGATCCACAGGGCCGCGAGCAGTTCTTC.

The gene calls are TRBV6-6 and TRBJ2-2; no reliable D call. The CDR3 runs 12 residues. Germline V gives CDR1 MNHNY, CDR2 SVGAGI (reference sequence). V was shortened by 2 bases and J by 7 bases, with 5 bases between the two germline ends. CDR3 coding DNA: TGTGCCAGCAGTTACATCGGCGGGGAGCTGTTTTTT. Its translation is CASSYIGGELFF.

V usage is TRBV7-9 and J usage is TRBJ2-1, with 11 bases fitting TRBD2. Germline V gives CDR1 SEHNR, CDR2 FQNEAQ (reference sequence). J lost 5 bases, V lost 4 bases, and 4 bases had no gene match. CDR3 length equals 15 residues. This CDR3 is CASSSSGGLNNEQFF. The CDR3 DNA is TGTGCCAGCAGCTCTAGCGGGGGGCTCAACAATGAGCAGTTCTTC.

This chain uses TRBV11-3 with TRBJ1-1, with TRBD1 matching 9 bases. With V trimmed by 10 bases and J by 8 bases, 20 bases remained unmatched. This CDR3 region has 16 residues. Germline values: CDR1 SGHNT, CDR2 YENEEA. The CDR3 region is CATAPTQGQGEDEAFF. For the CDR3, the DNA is TGTGCCACAGCCCCGACCCAGGGACAGGGAGAGGACGAAGCTTTCTTT.

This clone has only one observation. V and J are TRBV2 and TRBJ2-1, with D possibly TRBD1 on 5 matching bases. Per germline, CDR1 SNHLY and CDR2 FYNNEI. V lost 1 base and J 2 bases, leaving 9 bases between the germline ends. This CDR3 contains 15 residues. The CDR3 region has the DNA TGTGCCAGCAGTGAAGAGGGGATTACCTACAATGAGCAGTTCTTC. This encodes CASSEEGITYNEQFF.

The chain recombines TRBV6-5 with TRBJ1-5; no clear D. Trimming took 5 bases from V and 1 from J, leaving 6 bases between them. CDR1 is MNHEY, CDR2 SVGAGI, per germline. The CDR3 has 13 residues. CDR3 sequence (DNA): TGTGCCAGCAGTCGCGGGAGCAATCAGCCCCAGCATTTT. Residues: CASSRGSNQPQHF.

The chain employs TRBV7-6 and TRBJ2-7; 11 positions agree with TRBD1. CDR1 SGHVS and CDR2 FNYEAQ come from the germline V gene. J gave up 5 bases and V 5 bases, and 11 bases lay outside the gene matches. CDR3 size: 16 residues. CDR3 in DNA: TGTGCCAGCAGCGGGGACAGGGGGGAGCCCTACCACGAGCAGTACTTC. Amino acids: CASSGDRGEPYHEQYF.

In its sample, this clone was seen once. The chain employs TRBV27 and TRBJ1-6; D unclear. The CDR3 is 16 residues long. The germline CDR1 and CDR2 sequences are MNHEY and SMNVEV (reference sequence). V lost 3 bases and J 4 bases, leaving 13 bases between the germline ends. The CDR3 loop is CASSFSSGRYNSPLHF. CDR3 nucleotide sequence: TGTGCCAGCAGTTTCTCGTCCGGGAGATATAATTCACCCCTCCACTTT.

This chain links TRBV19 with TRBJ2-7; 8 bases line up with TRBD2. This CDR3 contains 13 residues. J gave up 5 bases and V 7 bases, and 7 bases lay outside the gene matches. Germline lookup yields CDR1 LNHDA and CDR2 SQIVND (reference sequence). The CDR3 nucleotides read TGTGCCAGTACACCGACTAGCGTGGACGAGCAGTACTTC. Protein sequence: CASTPTSVDEQYF.

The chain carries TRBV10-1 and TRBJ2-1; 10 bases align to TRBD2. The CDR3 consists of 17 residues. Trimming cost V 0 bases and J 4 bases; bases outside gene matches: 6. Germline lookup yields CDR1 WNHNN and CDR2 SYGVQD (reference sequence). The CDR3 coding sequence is TGCGCCAGCAGTGAGTCGGTGGCTAGCGGGGGATACAATGAGCAGTTCTTC. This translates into CASSESVASGGYNEQFF.

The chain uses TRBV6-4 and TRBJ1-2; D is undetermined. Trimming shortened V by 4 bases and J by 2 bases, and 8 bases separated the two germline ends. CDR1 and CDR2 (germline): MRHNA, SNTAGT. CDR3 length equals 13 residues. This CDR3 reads CASSGAGNYGYTF. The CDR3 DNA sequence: TGTGCCAGCAGTGGAGCGGGAAACTATGGCTACACCTTC.

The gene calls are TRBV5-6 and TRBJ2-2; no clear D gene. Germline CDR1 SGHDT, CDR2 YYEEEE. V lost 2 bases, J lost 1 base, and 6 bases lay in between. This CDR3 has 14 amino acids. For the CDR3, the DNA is TGTGCCAGCAGCTTTGTCTGGAACACCGGGGAGCTGTTTTTT. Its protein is CASSFVWNTGELFF.

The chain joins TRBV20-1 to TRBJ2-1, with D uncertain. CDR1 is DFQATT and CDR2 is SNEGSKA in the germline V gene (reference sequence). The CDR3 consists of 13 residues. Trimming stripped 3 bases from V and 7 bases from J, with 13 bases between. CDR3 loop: CSASNPLGNEQFF. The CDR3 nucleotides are TGCAGTGCTAGTAATCCCCTCGGGAATGAGCAGTTCTTC.

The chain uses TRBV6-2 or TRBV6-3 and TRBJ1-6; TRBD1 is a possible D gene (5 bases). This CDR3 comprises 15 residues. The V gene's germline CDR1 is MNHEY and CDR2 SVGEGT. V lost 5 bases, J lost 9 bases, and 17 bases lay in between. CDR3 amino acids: CASSQPRDRGSPLHF. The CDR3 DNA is TGTGCCAGCAGTCAGCCGCGGGACCGGGGTTCACCCCTCCACTTT.

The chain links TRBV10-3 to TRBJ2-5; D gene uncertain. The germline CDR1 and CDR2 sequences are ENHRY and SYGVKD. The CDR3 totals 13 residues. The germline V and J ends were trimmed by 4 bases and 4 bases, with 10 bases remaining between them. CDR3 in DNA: TGTGCCATCAGTGCCCCCCCAGGAGAGACCCAGTACTTC. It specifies CAISAPPGETQYF.

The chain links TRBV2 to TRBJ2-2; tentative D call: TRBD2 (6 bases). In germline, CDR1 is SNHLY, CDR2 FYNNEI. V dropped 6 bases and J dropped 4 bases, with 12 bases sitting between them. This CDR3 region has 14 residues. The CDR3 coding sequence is TGTGCCAGCAGCCAACTAGCAGCCACCGGGGAGCTGTTTTTT. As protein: CASSQLAATGELFF.

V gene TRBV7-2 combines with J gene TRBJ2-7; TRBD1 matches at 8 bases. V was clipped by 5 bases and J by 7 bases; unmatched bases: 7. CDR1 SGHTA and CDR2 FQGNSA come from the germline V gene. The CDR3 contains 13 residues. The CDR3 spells CASSPGQGREQYF. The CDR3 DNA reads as TGTGCCAGCAGCCCCGGACAGGGAAGGGAGCAGTACTTC.

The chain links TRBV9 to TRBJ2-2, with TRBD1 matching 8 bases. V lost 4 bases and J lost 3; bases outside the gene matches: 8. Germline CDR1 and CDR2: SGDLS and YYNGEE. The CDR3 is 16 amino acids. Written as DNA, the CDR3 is TGTGCCAGCAGCCCCCGGGCAGGGGGCCACACCGGGGAGCTGTTTTTT. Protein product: CASSPRAGGHTGELFF.

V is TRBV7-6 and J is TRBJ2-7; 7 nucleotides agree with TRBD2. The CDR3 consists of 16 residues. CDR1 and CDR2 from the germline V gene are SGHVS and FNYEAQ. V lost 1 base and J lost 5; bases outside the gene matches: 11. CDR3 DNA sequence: TGTGCCAGCAGCTTAGAGGTCGGGAGGCCGGGTGACGAGCAGTACTTC. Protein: CASSLEVGRPGDEQYF. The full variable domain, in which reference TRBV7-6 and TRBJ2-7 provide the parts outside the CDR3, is GAGVSQSPRYKVTKRGQDVALRCDPISGHVSLYWYRQALGQGPEFLTYFNYEAQQDKSGLPNDRFSAERPEGSISTLTIQRTEQRDSAMYRCASSLEVGRPGDEQYFGPGTRLTVT.

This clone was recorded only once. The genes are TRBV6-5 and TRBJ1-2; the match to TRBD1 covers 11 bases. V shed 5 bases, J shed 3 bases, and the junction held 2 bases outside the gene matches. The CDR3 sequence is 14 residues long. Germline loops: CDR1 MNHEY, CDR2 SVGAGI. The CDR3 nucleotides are TGTGCCAGCAGTCGGGACAGGGGGTACTATGGCTACACCTTC. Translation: CASSRDRGYYGYTF.

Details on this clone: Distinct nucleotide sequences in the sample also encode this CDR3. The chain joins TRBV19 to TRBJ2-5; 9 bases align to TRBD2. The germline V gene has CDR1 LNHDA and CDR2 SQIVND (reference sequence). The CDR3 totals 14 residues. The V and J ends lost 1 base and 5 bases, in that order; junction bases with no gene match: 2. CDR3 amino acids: CASSIGGGAETQYF. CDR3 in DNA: TGTGCCAGTAGTATAGGCGGGGGGGCGGAGACCCAGTACTTC. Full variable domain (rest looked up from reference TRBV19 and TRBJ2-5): DGGITQSPKYLFRKEGQNVTLSCEQNLNHDAMYWYRQDPGQGLRLIYYSQIVNDFQKGDIAEGYSVSREKKESFPLTVTSAQKNPTAFYLCASSIGGGAETQYFGPGTRLLVL.